This T cell receptor (beta chain) was identified during a study of vaccination effects on CD4 cells after COVID-19. Germline lookup yields CDR1 GTSNPN and CDR2 SVGIG (reference sequence). The CDR3 contains 15 residues. V shed 1 base and J shed 0 bases, with 13 bases lying between them. Culture proceeded for 9 to 11 days, and CD4+ T cells were then isolated. This individual tested PCR-positive for SARS-CoV-2 infection between March and December 2020. Either the mRNA-1273 or the BNT162b2 vaccine was given to participants as two doses. The data were produced by immunoSEQ multiplex PCR, yet TCRdb's version contains in-frame clones alone and is incomplete. There are about 46,000 clones in the sample; around 80% occur only once, and roughly 5.2% lies in the top ten. Concerning this clone: Its antigen is unknown.

The chain employs TRBV30 and TRBJ2-7; D perhaps matches TRBD1 (5 bases). The sequenced sample was CD4+ T cells from PBMCs cultured without peptide, obtained after COVID-19 vaccination. The sequence was obtained from a human donor who had a prior SARS-CoV-2 infection. The CDR3: CAWSAKTDSSYEQYF. In DNA, the CDR3 is TGTGCCTGGAGTGCCAAGACAGATAGCTCCTACGAGCAGTACTTC.